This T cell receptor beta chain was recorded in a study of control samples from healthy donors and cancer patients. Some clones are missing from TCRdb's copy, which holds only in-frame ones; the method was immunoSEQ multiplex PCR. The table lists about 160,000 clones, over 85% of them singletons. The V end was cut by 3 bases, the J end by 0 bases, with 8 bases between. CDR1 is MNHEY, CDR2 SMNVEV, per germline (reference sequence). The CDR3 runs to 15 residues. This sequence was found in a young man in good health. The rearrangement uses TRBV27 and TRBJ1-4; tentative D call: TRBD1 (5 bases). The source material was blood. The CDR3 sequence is CASSLMTATNEKLFF. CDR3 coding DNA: TGTGCCAGCAGTTTGATGACAGCAACTAATGAAAAACTGTTTTTT.